These 21 T cell receptor beta chains originate from one sample sequenced in a study of blood T cell repertoires in COVID-19. Profiling relied on immunoSEQ multiplex PCR, and the TCRdb table lists in-frame clones only, not all of them. The sample includes 25,000 to 35,000 clones, about 90% of them seen just once. What was sequenced was peripheral blood. Receptor source: a human donor in a cohort sampled during active COVID-19.

This chain connects TRBV9 to TRBJ2-7, with a tentative D call TRBD2 (5 bases). The germline V and J ends were trimmed by 4 bases and 5 bases, with 10 bases remaining between them. Germline CDR1 reads SGDLS; CDR2 reads YYNGEE. This CDR3 is built from 12 residues. CDR3 DNA sequence: TGTGCCAGCAGCTCTAGCTTTCACGAGCAGTACTTC. This translates into CASSSSFHEQYF.

The chain has TRBV5-1 and TRBJ1-2; 8 bases align to TRBD1. Unmatched junction bases numbered 3, after V lost 4 bases and J lost 4 bases. CDR1 and CDR2 from the germline V gene are SGHRS and YFSETQ. CDR3 length equals 13 residues. CDR3: CASSRDRTYGYTF. CDR3 nucleotide sequence: TGCGCCAGCAGCCGGGACAGGACCTATGGCTACACCTTC.

The chain employs TRBV5-1 and TRBJ2-5; the match to TRBD1 covers 8 bases. The CDR3 covers 13 residues. V shed 6 bases and J 5 bases; nucleotides not matched to a gene: 6. CDR1 is SGHRS and CDR2 is YFSETQ in the germline V gene. CDR3 in DNA: TGCGCCAGCACCCGACAGGGGCGCGAGACCCAGTACTTC. Residues: CASTRQGRETQYF.

The sample holds a few counts of this clone. The chain links TRBV7-9 to TRBJ2-1; 10 nucleotides agree with TRBD2. Germline assignment: CDR1 SEHNR and CDR2 FQNEAQ (reference sequence). CDR3 length: 15 amino acids. After removal of 5 bases from V and 3 bases from J, the junction contained 4 bases not matched to a gene. CDR3 residues: CASSALAGIYNEQFF. The DNA for the CDR3 is TGTGCCAGCAGCGCACTAGCGGGGATCTACAATGAGCAGTTCTTC.

This clone was detected only once. This chain joins TRBV7-3 and TRBJ2-2, with 9 positions matching TRBD2. The CDR3 totals 16 residues. V lost 5 bases to trimming and J lost 6 bases; unmatched junction nucleotides: 10. Germline CDR1 and CDR2: SGHTA and FQGTGA. The CDR3 is CASSPHAGGIPGELFF. As DNA, the CDR3 is TGTGCCAGCAGCCCCCACGCGGGGGGGATCCCCGGGGAGCTGTTTTTT.

The chain employs TRBV7-2 and TRBJ2-1; 7 nucleotides align to TRBD2. Germline V lookup: CDR1 SGHTA, CDR2 FQGNSA. The CDR3 is made up of 15 amino acids. The V gene end was trimmed by 0 bases and the J gene end by 4 bases; junction bases not matched to a gene: 3. The CDR3 coding sequence is TGTGCCAGCAGCTTAGCAGCGGGGCCTTACAATGAGCAGTTCTTC. Translating gives CASSLAAGPYNEQFF.

This clone was detected once. This chain links TRBV19 with TRBJ2-4; 11 bases agree with TRBD2. The CDR3 runs 15 residues. V lost 5 bases to trimming and J lost 6 bases; unmatched junction nucleotides: 6. Germline loops: CDR1 LNHDA, CDR2 SQIVND (reference sequence). The CDR3 spells CASSPFTSGGNIQYF. The CDR3 bases are TGTGCCAGTAGTCCCTTTACTAGCGGGGGAAACATTCAGTACTTC.

This chain uses TRBV15 with TRBJ1-4, with 10 nucleotides matching TRBD1. Germline-derived CDR1 and CDR2 are LNHNV and YYDKDF (reference sequence). The V segment lost 5 bases and the J segment 6 bases; nucleotides outside the gene matches: 3. This CDR3 comprises 14 residues. The CDR3: CATSPGTGDEKLFF. The DNA for the CDR3 is TGTGCCACCAGCCCCGGGACAGGGGATGAAAAACTGTTTTTT.

This sequence joins TRBV4-2 and TRBJ2-1; TRBD2 agrees at 7 bases. J was trimmed by 0 bases and V by 1 base; bases with no gene match: 6. The V gene's germline CDR1 is LGHNA and CDR2 YNFKEQ. The CDR3 is 17 residues long. The CDR3 spells CASSQVERGNSYNEQFF. The CDR3 DNA sequence: TGTGCCAGCAGCCAAGTCGAGCGGGGAAACTCCTACAATGAGCAGTTCTTC.

The V call is TRBV18, the J call TRBJ1-2, with a weak D call TRBD1 (5 bases). The CDR3 extends over 13 amino acids. V was trimmed by 6 bases and J by 6 bases, leaving 14 bases between them. Germline V gives CDR1 KGHSH, CDR2 LQKENI. CDR3: CASSQQEGDGYTF. CDR3 bases: TGTGCCAGCTCCCAACAGGAGGGAGATGGCTACACCTTC.

The CDR3 loop reads CAWSELAGGLKDNEQFF. The CDR3, as DNA: TGTGCCTGGAGCGAACTAGCGGGGGGCTTAAAGGACAATGAGCAGTTCTTC. The J gene is TRBJ2-1, the V gene TRBV30; 12 bases match TRBD2. The ends lost 3 bases at V and 5 bases at J; junction bases unmatched: 11. There are 17 residues in the CDR3. Per the germline V gene, CDR1 is GTSNPN and CDR2 is SVGIG (reference sequence). The full variable domain, with the rest looked up from reference TRBV30 and TRBJ2-1, is SQTIHQWPATLVQPVGSPLSLECTVEGTSNPNLYWYRQAAGRGLQLLFYSVGIGQISSEVPQNLSASRPQDRQFILSSKKLLLSDSGFYLCAWSELAGGLKDNEQFFGPGTRLTVL.

The chain uses TRBV19 and TRBJ2-2; 7 nucleotides align to TRBD1. Per the germline V gene, CDR1 is LNHDA and CDR2 is SQIVND (reference sequence). This CDR3 has 15 amino acids. V was pared by 4 bases and J by 5 bases, with 7 bases of the junction left unmatched. As DNA, the CDR3 is TGTGCCAGTAGTACAGCTCAGGGGGAAACCGGGGAGCTGTTTTTT. This sequence encodes CASSTAQGETGELFF.

This clone was seen once. The rearrangement joins TRBV19 to TRBJ1-2; tentative D call: TRBD1 (5 bases). Germline V gene data show CDR1 as LNHDA and CDR2 as SQIVND (reference sequence). Deletions cut 6 bases from V and 3 bases from J, with 14 bases between. This CDR3 contains 14 residues. CDR3 sequence reads: CASSRNRLYYGYTF. Here the CDR3 DNA reads TGTGCCAGTAGCAGGAACAGGTTATACTATGGCTACACCTTC.

Concerning this clone itself: In this CDR3 the conserved last residue, phenylalanine or tryptophan, is missing, so a read error is likely. No DNA is shown, since the ends of the CDR3 on it are uncertain; the CDR3 is the one TCRdb lists. The CDR3 region is CASSPLVCI. The gene calls are TRBV3-1 (or the pseudogene TRBV3-2) and TRBJ2-7; TRBD2 is the table's D call, not checked against the DNA. The germline V gene has CDR1 LGHDT and CDR2 YNNKEL (reference sequence). The CDR3 is 9 amino acids long, termini counted.

This clone has more than one count but fewer than ten. V and J are TRBV23-1 and TRBJ1-5, with D unclear. TRBV23-1 is annotated as an ORF whose role is uncertain. The length of the CDR3 is 15 residues. Trimming removed 0 bases from V and 0 bases from J, with 6 bases in between. The CDR3 DNA is TGCGCCAGCAGTCAATCACAGCATAGCAATCAGCCCCAGCATTTT. Its translation is CASSQSQHSNQPQHF.

The J gene is TRBJ1-2, the V gene TRBV7-9, with TRBD1 identical over 9 bases. The trim removed 5 bases at V and 2 bases at J, leaving 3 bases unmatched. Germline V gene data show CDR1 as SEHNR and CDR2 as FQNEAQ (reference sequence). The length of the CDR3 is 14 residues. As DNA, the CDR3 is TGTGCCAGCAGCGACAGGGGGGGCAACTATGGCTACACCTTC. This encodes CASSDRGGNYGYTF.

This CDR3 reads CASSHPGQYNGELFF. For the CDR3, the DNA is TGTGCCAGCAGTCATCCGGGACAGTACAACGGGGAGCTGTTTTTT. The rearrangement links TRBV7-3 to TRBJ2-2, with 7 bases identical to TRBD1. CDR1 SGHTA and CDR2 FQGTGA come from the germline V gene. This CDR3 is built from 15 residues. J gave up 7 bases and V 6 bases, and 11 bases lay outside the gene matches.

V gene TRBV15 combines with J gene TRBJ1-2; D gene unclear. This CDR3 is built from 15 residues. Germline CDR1 reads LNHNV; CDR2 reads YYDKDF (reference sequence). V was trimmed by 3 bases and J by 7 bases, leaving 18 bases between them. CDR3 in DNA: TGTGCCACCAGCAGTCCAGATCCGAGGATAGGTGGCTACACCTTC. This encodes CATSSPDPRIGGYTF.

The chain links TRBV11-2 to TRBJ2-2; D might be TRBD2 (6 bases). There are 13 residues in the CDR3. Germline V gives CDR1 SGHAT, CDR2 FQNNGV. With 3 bases removed from V and 5 bases from J, the gap between germline ends came to 7 bases. This chain's CDR3 is CASSFGGTGELFF. CDR3 nucleotides: TGTGCCAGCAGCTTTGGGGGGACCGGGGAGCTGTTTTTT.

V usage is TRBV29-1 and J usage is TRBJ2-3, with 11 bases that match TRBD2. The CDR3 is 14 residues long. J lost 1 base, V lost 5 bases, and 2 bases had no gene match. Germline V gene sequence: CDR1 SQVTM, CDR2 ANQGSEA. Here the CDR3 reads CSVKGLAGTDTQYF. DNA for the CDR3: TGCAGCGTTAAGGGACTAGCGGGCACAGATACGCAGTATTTT.

The genes are TRBV7-2 and TRBJ2-1, with D maybe TRBD2 (5 bases). The CDR3 covers 13 residues. Per germline, CDR1 SGHTA and CDR2 FQGNSA. Trimming shortened V by 3 bases and J by 5 bases, and 8 bases separated the two germline ends. DNA for the CDR3: TGTGCCAGCAGCTTCCAGACTAACAATGAGCAGTTCTTC. It translates to CASSFQTNNEQFF.